This T cell receptor (beta chain) emerged from a study of cytomegalovirus exposure and HLA in healthy donors. General study points: Later analysis identified about 15,000 TCR beta sequences associated with HLA alleles, using a false discovery rate threshold of 0.05.

As regards this clone: Antigen unknown.

Germline V CDR1 and CDR2: MNHEY, SVGAGI. The CDR3 sequence is 15 residues long. V dropped 1 base and J dropped 0 bases, with 10 bases sitting between them. 13 Jbeta primers and 60 Vbeta primers were used for the PCR. Libraries were prepared by immunoSEQ multiplex PCR; TCRdb keeps only in-frame clonotypes and omits some of them. Of 150,000 to 200,000 clones in the sample, under 80% are singletons; the top ten hold 2% to 2.5%. The chain is built from TRBV6-5 and TRBJ2-7; tentative D call: TRBD2 (6 bases). The origin of this receptor is a human donor in good health. Sequences were obtained from PBMCs. CDR3 DNA sequence: TGTGCCAGCAGTTACTTGGACGGGAGCTCCTACGAGCAGTACTTC. Translated, it gives CASSYLDGSSYEQYF.